This T cell receptor (beta chain) was captured by sequencing in a study of blood T cell repertoires in COVID-19. The germline gives CDR1 SGHRS, CDR2 YFSETQ. The CDR3 totals 15 residues. V lost 1 base, J lost 0 bases, and 8 bases lay in between. Method: immunoSEQ multiplex PCR; TCRdb's copy keeps in-frame clones and lacks some. The sample holds approximately 130,000 clones, roughly 80% seen once. The chain is built from TRBV5-1 and TRBJ2-4; possible D gene TRBD2, 5 bases. Specimen: PBMCs or T cells enriched from blood (not recorded which). The origin of this receptor is a man aged 30 to 39 who had recovered from COVID-19. CDR3 sequence reads: CASSLIEGAKNIQYF. CDR3 in DNA: TGCGCCAGCAGCTTGATTGAGGGAGCCAAAAACATTCAGTACTTC.